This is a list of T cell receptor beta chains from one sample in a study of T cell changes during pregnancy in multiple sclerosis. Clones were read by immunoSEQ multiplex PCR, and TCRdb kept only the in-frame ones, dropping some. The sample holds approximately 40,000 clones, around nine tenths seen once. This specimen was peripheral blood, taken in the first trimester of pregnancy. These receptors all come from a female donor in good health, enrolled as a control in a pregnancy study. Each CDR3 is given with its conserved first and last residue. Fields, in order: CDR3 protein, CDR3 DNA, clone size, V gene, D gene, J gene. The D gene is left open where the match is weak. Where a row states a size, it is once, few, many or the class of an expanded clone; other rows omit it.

CDR3aa: CASRFTSGISGANVLTF; CDR3nt: TGTGCCAGCAGGTTTACGTCAGGAATCTCTGGGGCCAACGTCCTGACTTTC; abundance: NA; v_gene: TRBV7-9; d_gene: NA; j_gene: TRBJ2-6
CDR3aa: CASSQGLAGGPGQYF; CDR3nt: TGCGCCAGCAGCCAAGGACTAGCGGGAGGGCCGGGGCAGTATTTT; abundance: NA; v_gene: TRBV4-1; d_gene: TRBD2; j_gene: TRBJ2-3
CDR3aa: CASSLRVQRNEQFF; CDR3nt: TGTGCCAGCAGCTTAAGGGTACAGCGGAATGAGCAGTTCTTC; abundance: NA; v_gene: TRBV28; d_gene: NA; j_gene: TRBJ2-1
CDR3aa: CASSPPSSGSNEQFF; CDR3nt: TGTGCCAGCAGCCCCCCAAGTAGCGGGAGCAATGAGCAGTTCTTC; abundance: NA; v_gene: TRBV13; d_gene: TRBD2; j_gene: TRBJ2-1
CDR3aa: CASSFSGSSYNEQFF; CDR3nt: TGTGCCAGCAGCTTTAGCGGGAGCTCCTACAATGAGCAGTTCTTC; abundance: few; v_gene: TRBV7-3; d_gene: TRBD2; j_gene: TRBJ2-1
CDR3aa: CASSAGQSTPLHF; CDR3nt: TGTGCCAGCAGCGCCGGACAGTCTACACCCCTCCACTTT; abundance: few; v_gene: TRBV9; d_gene: NA; j_gene: TRBJ1-6
CDR3aa: CASSMGGTEAFF; CDR3nt: TGTGCCAGTAGTATGGGGGGCACTGAAGCTTTCTTT; abundance: NA; v_gene: TRBV19; d_gene: NA; j_gene: TRBJ1-1
CDR3aa: CASSQLRGGTTDTQYF; CDR3nt: TGTGCCAGCAGCCAACTCCGGGGGGGGACCACAGATACGCAGTATTTT; abundance: NA; v_gene: TRBV14; d_gene: TRBD2; j_gene: TRBJ2-3
CDR3aa: CASRKRTGREKLFF; CDR3nt: TGTGCCAGCAGAAAGAGGACAGGGCGGGAAAAACTGTTTTTT; abundance: NA; v_gene: TRBV13; d_gene: TRBD1; j_gene: TRBJ1-4
CDR3aa: CASSPKTSGGAVLDTQYF; CDR3nt: TGCGCCAGCAGCCCCAAAACTAGCGGGGGGGCAGTTTTAGATACGCAGTATTTT; abundance: NA; v_gene: TRBV4-3; d_gene: TRBD2; j_gene: TRBJ2-3
CDR3aa: CASSFQGEESPLHF; CDR3nt: TGTGCCAGCAGCTTTCAGGGCGAGGAATCACCCCTCCACTTT; abundance: NA; v_gene: TRBV5-4; d_gene: NA; j_gene: TRBJ1-6
CDR3aa: CSVEEAGGPVNEQFF; CDR3nt: TGCAGCGTTGAAGAGGCGGGAGGGCCCGTGAATGAGCAGTTCTTC; abundance: NA; v_gene: TRBV29-1; d_gene: TRBD2; j_gene: TRBJ2-1
CDR3aa: CASRVQASSNQPQHF; CDR3nt: TGTGCCAGTAGGGTACAGGCTTCGAGCAATCAGCCCCAGCATTTT; abundance: few; v_gene: TRBV19; d_gene: NA; j_gene: TRBJ1-5
CDR3aa: CASSPRREYRGFYGYTF; CDR3nt: TGTGCCAGCTCACCGCGCAGGGAATACAGGGGGTTCTATGGCTACACCTTC; abundance: NA; v_gene: TRBV18; d_gene: TRBD1; j_gene: TRBJ1-2
CDR3aa: CASSQEQGGDEKLFF; CDR3nt: TGTGCCAGCAGCCAAGAGCAGGGTGGGGATGAAAAACTGTTTTTT; abundance: NA; v_gene: TRBV4-2; d_gene: NA; j_gene: TRBJ1-4
CDR3aa: CASSPRGNTGELFF; CDR3nt: TGTGCCAGTAGCCCGCGGGGGAACACCGGGGAGCTGTTTTTT; abundance: NA; v_gene: TRBV19; d_gene: NA; j_gene: TRBJ2-2
CDR3aa: CASSVAGRGTEAFF; CDR3nt: TGTGCCAGCAGCGTAGCAGGCAGGGGCACTGAAGCTTTCTTT; abundance: few; v_gene: TRBV9; d_gene: NA; j_gene: TRBJ1-1
CDR3aa: CASSVGHNSGANVLTF; CDR3nt: TGTGCCAGCAGCGTGGGACACAACTCTGGGGCCAACGTCCTGACTTTC; abundance: NA; v_gene: TRBV9; d_gene: NA; j_gene: TRBJ2-6
CDR3aa: CASSPPGSIWQFF; CDR3nt: TGTGCCAGCAGTCCCCCAGGCAGCATTTGGCAGTTCTTC; abundance: NA; v_gene: TRBV28; d_gene: NA; j_gene: TRBJ2-1
CDR3aa: CASSQDRSGGRGYTF; CDR3nt: TGCGCCAGCAGCCAAGATCGGTCAGGGGGTCGGGGCTACACCTTC; abundance: NA; v_gene: TRBV4-3; d_gene: TRBD1; j_gene: TRBJ1-2
CDR3aa: CASRGNGGATGELFF; CDR3nt: TGCGCCAGCAGAGGGAACGGGGGGGCCACCGGGGAGCTGTTTTTT; abundance: NA; v_gene: TRBV4-1; d_gene: TRBD2; j_gene: TRBJ2-2
CDR3aa: CASRATGGAGNEQFF; CDR3nt: TGTGCCAGCAGAGCCACAGGGGGCGCAGGAAATGAGCAGTTCTTC; abundance: NA; v_gene: TRBV6-5; d_gene: TRBD1; j_gene: TRBJ2-1
CDR3aa: CASTSGQGIKNTEAFF; CDR3nt: TGCGCCAGCACTTCGGGACAGGGGATCAAGAACACTGAAGCTTTCTTT; abundance: once; v_gene: TRBV5-1; d_gene: TRBD1; j_gene: TRBJ1-1
CDR3aa: CASSNEGLAENGEAFF; CDR3nt: TGTGCCAGCAGCAATGAGGGACTCGCGGAAAACGGGGAAGCTTTCTTT; abundance: NA; v_gene: TRBV21-1; d_gene: NA; j_gene: TRBJ1-1
CDR3aa: CAIKGQGDIQYF; CDR3nt: TGTGCCATCAAGGGACAGGGGGACATTCAGTACTTC; abundance: NA; v_gene: TRBV10-3; d_gene: TRBD1; j_gene: TRBJ2-4
CDR3aa: CASTLGWASQNIQYF; CDR3nt: TGTGCCAGCACCTTAGGGTGGGCTAGCCAAAACATTCAGTACTTC; abundance: NA; v_gene: TRBV28; d_gene: NA; j_gene: TRBJ2-4
CDR3aa: CATSRNMPYEQYF; CDR3nt: TGTGCCACCAGCCGTAACATGCCCTACGAGCAGTACTTC; abundance: NA; v_gene: TRBV6-5; d_gene: NA; j_gene: TRBJ2-7
CDR3aa: CASSFRGRDTGELFF; CDR3nt: TGTGCCAGCAGCTTCAGGGGGCGTGACACCGGGGAGCTGTTTTTT; abundance: NA; v_gene: TRBV13; d_gene: TRBD1; j_gene: TRBJ2-2
CDR3aa: CASSSDQGTYSPLHF; CDR3nt: TGTGCCAGCAGTTCTGATCAGGGGACGTATTCACCCCTCCACTTT; abundance: NA; v_gene: TRBV28; d_gene: NA; j_gene: TRBJ1-6
CDR3aa: CAISGGRDRLNYGYTF; CDR3nt: TGTGCCATCAGTGGCGGTCGGGACAGGCTGAACTATGGCTACACCTTC; abundance: NA; v_gene: TRBV10-3; d_gene: TRBD1; j_gene: TRBJ1-2
CDR3aa: CASNNRSYEQYF; CDR3nt: TGTGCCAGCAATAACAGATCCTACGAGCAGTACTTC; abundance: NA; v_gene: TRBV27; d_gene: NA; j_gene: TRBJ2-7
CDR3aa: CASSLDGGTGPGYTF; CDR3nt: TGTGCCAGCAGCTTAGATGGGGGGACAGGGCCTGGCTACACCTTC; abundance: NA; v_gene: TRBV11-2; d_gene: TRBD1; j_gene: TRBJ1-2
CDR3aa: CSPMGQGRGNTIYF; CDR3nt: TGCAGCCCCATGGGACAGGGGAGGGGAAACACCATATATTTT; abundance: NA; v_gene: TRBV29-1; d_gene: TRBD1; j_gene: TRBJ1-3
CDR3aa: CASTGVREQFF; CDR3nt: TGTGCCAGCACGGGAGTTCGGGAGCAGTTCTTC; abundance: NA; v_gene: TRBV6-5; d_gene: NA; j_gene: TRBJ2-1
CDR3aa: CASMGGPNGYTF; CDR3nt: TGTGCCAGCATGGGGGGGCCCAATGGCTACACCTTC; abundance: NA; v_gene: TRBV27; d_gene: NA; j_gene: TRBJ1-2
CDR3aa: CASSSFGGSYEQYF; CDR3nt: TGTGCCAGCAGTTCCTTCGGGGGATCCTACGAGCAGTACTTC; abundance: once; v_gene: TRBV27; d_gene: NA; j_gene: TRBJ2-7